The sequence of this T cell receptor (beta chain) was determined in a study of cytomegalovirus exposure and HLA in healthy donors (TCRdb year 2017). Background for the entire study: According to an earlier analysis of around 600 of the donors, 150 million to 200 million T cells yielded approximately 120 million unique TCR beta sequences and around 300 Gb of sequence data. About 300 gigabases of sequencing data and approximately 80 million unique TCR sequences were included in an early release covering 500 to 750 HLA-typed donors. The genetic ancestry cluster associated with self-reported Caucasian donors included roughly four fifths of the approximately 400 genotyped donors. The study aimed to test whether signatures of past pathogen exposure could be identified by cataloging public T cell receptors. The study used immunosequencing to profile the T cell repertoires of 666 subjects and linked those repertoires to cytomegalovirus serostatus. In addition to the first cohort of 666 subjects, a separate validation cohort of 120 different subjects was used. To predict cytomegalovirus infection status, the study combined high-throughput TCR immunosequencing, statistical association of individual TCRs with disease status, and machine learning. A later analysis re-examined previously published TCR beta repertoires from 610 or so donors and added high-resolution HLA genotyping to investigate patterns of TCR occurrence. The later analysis used no new phenotypic data to find candidate immune exposures, relying instead on TCR beta sequences and their occurrence across donors. In an earlier analysis of 587 of the donors, high-throughput TCR beta sequencing was used to judge whether each TCR beta V gene segment behaved as functional or pseudogenic. Donor age, sex, ethnicity and CMV serostatus were compiled alongside the repertoire data. A later genetic analysis took genome-wide SNP genotypes for 398 of the 666 donors and used that subset as a discovery cohort. Every discovery cohort repertoire had been produced on one sequencing platform. HLA typing included class I and class II loci at four-digit resolution. Typing coverage differed by locus: A, B, C, DRB1 and DQB1 were typed in roughly 620-640 donors, DQA1 in 500 to 550, DPA1 in over 600, and DPB1 in just under 480. Several DR-DQ haplotypes were treated as single units for association and clustering because of strong linkage in the cohort. Among some 400 genotyped donors of the cohort, an average of roughly 230,000 unique TCR beta nucleotide sequences was sequenced per donor, of which 15% to 20% were non-productive. General conclusions and limits of the study: Because the 87-base-pair reads could not distinguish some IMGT-functional V segments, including TRBV6-2 and TRBV6-3, those segments were excluded. According to a later analysis, parvovirus B19, influenza, CMV and Epstein-Barr virus appeared linked to several top co-occurrence clusters. According to a later genetic analysis, donors in an Asian-associated ancestry cluster had fewer N-insertions in productive TCRs than the approximately 700-donor mean. This cohort had only TCR beta chains sequenced, and the lack of alpha or paired-chain data limited which features could be detected. While some public TCRs were present in many individuals, most TCR sequences turned up only very rarely across donors. Because counts were too low, more than 15 rarely observed V segments, including chromosome 9 orphons, were excluded from the earlier analysis of around 590 of the donors. A cluster of highly shared sequence variants was judged likely to represent a technical artifact of the sequencing pipeline. According to a later analysis, most CMV-associated TCR beta chains appeared to be HLA-restricted, and the HLA associations seemed to be driven largely by CMV exposure. The classifier was reported to diagnose cytomegalovirus status with high specificity and sensitivity in both the original cohort and the validation cohort. In a later analysis, HLA-associated TCR beta chains were found to be more clonally expanded and to have lower generation probabilities than equally common non-associated chains. Immune exposure information for the cohort was limited to CMV serostatus. Correlated functional status among segregating V segments might reflect linkage disequilibrium, but an unknown experimental factor could not be ruled out. At a false discovery rate of 0.05, a later analysis linked 15,000 to 20,000 TCR beta sequences to specific HLA alleles. In an earlier analysis of approximately 590 of the donors, most TCR beta V segments appeared in productive rearrangements about 87% or about 30% of the time, broadly matching IMGT annotations. The authors suggested that the approach could potentially be generalized to other disease states and immunological phenotypes. A later genetic analysis associated a missense DCLRE1C variant with V-gene and J-gene trimming of TCR beta chains, and an independent cohort replicated the association. Strong co-occurrence of HLA alleles, especially DR and DQ, made assigning TCR associations to individual alleles difficult. In vitro tests confirmed that a few of the cytomegalovirus-associated TCR beta chains recognize cytomegalovirus antigens. Because HLA typing was missing for some donors at each locus, association tests included only the typed subset. Sequencing depth was assumed to be roughly uniform across donors in the presence/absence analyses, though that assumption may not hold. The study listed 150 to 200 TCR beta chains as associated with cytomegalovirus. In a later analysis, the rate of TCR association differed among HLA loci, with DRB1 alleles having the most associated TCRs and HLA-C alleles having the fewest. A further reported finding was that TCR beta sequences accurately predicted the HLA-A and HLA-B alleles for most subjects in the first cohort.

The cohort was made up of approximately 700 healthy bone marrow donors. Cohort members were all nominally healthy when sampled, although unrecorded immune exposures were likely present. The donor tested CMV seronegative and was one of the 352 seronegative cohort members. A peripheral blood sample was collected from each donor, and TCR beta sequencing was performed on peripheral blood mononuclear cells. The Qiagen DNeasy Blood Extraction Kit was used to extract genomic DNA from the blood cell samples. Library prep was done by the immunoSEQ multiplex PCR assay. The multiplex PCR relied on a mix of 60 forward primers for TCR Vbeta segments and 13 reverse primers for TCR Jbeta segments. The CDR3 region of rearranged TCR beta genes was amplified from genomic DNA with a multiplex PCR assay. On the Illumina HiSeq System, the amplified TCR beta libraries were sequenced as 87-base-pair reads. Per the authors' processing: In a later analysis, tens of millions of unique TCR beta chains were counted across the approximately 620 repertoires, and roughly 9.9 million of these chains were shared by at least two donors. Raw reads were error-corrected and collapsed into unique sequences by a nearest-neighbor algorithm in which closely related sequences were merged to remove PCR and sequencing errors. CDR3 sequences were aligned to IMGT reference sequences to assign V, D and J gene segments. For a sequence to be retained, at least a six-nucleotide match to both a V gene segment and a J gene segment was required. A rearrangement was called productive if the CDR3 had no stop codons and remained in frame with V and J, and every other rearrangement was called non-productive. CDR3 was defined according to IMGT convention as the region running from the second conserved V-encoded cysteine to the conserved J-encoded phenylalanine. The earlier analysis of about 570 of the donors excluded any sequence lacking an unambiguous match to a single V gene segment. An earlier analysis of several hundred of the donors called V segments functional above 56.7% productive rearrangements and segregating when the between-donor standard deviation exceeded 5%. A statistical classification framework was built to diagnose cytomegalovirus status from the catalog of TCR beta chain sequences. V and J gene assignment, in a later analysis, came from comparing TCR nucleotide sequences with IMGT/GENE-DB human TR gene sequences. In a later analysis, CDR3 sequences and most-parsimonious VDJ recombination scenarios were assigned using the TCRdist pipeline. In a later analysis, each TCR beta chain was defined by its CDR3 amino acid sequence together with its V-gene family, and reads lacking a unique V-gene family were excluded. A later analysis removed roughly 590 highly shared, low-generation-probability nucleotide sequences to deal with suspected cross-contamination and a sequencing artifact. A later analysis calculated a clonal expansion index for each public chain from normalized within-repertoire ranks of inferred template counts. A later analysis computed generation probabilities with a VDJ recombination model fitted to out-of-frame rearrangements, and checked the results against IGoR. In a later analysis, hypergeometric tests were used to score TCR-TCR, TCR-HLA and TCR-CMV co-occurrence, with a repertoire-size bias correction applied to TCR pairs. To estimate false discovery rates, a later analysis permuted the HLA or CMV assignments 20 times. In a later analysis, co-occurring TCRs were grouped using DBSCAN, with TCRdist sequence similarity added in when clustering inside HLA-allele-positive subsets. For co-occurrence clustering, repertoires with fewer than 30,000 or more than 120,000 public chains were excluded, along with five repertoires with anomalous nucleotide sharing. Held by TCRdb, this immuneACCESS table contains in-frame sequences only and omits some clones. Under half of the omission traces to an unresolved V gene where checked; the cause of the rest is unknown. The D gene and trimming were derived from the DNA, and the V and J assignments and clone size from that table. The sample has 120,000 or so clones on record, around 86% of them singletons. The ten largest clones take up approximately 2% of the sample.

From a lookup of the germline V gene, CDR1 and CDR2 are MNHEY and SVGAGI. Taken from cysteine to phenylalanine, the CDR3 has 15 residues. Just CDR3 DNA is preserved here, 45 bases in frame from base 1. V lost 5 bases and J lost 3 bases; the stretch between them is 16 bases long. Comments on this clone: Its antigen specificity is not known. No much larger clone is present one base from it, and per-base qualities are unavailable.

Sequenced input: PBMCs. The sequence was obtained from a man aged 40-50 years in good health and CMV-seronegative. The sequence is built from TRBV6-5 and TRBJ1-2; the D gene is perhaps TRBD1, from 5 matching bases. The sequence in DNA is TGTGCCAGCAGTCTGGGGGATCGGGGGGACTATGGCTACACCTTC. Its protein reads: CASSLGDRGDYGYTF.